These 30 T cell receptor beta chains were sequenced from one sample in a study of STAT5B mutations in CD4+ large granular lymphocyte leukemia. TCRdb keeps only in-frame clones here, not all; method: immunoSEQ multiplex PCR. The sample carries almost 30,000 clones, around 85% recorded once. The material sequenced was CD4+ T cells from blood buffy coats. These receptors were taken from a human donor in good health.

The rearrangement links TRBV6-9 to TRBJ2-7; D not certain. CDR1 and CDR2 (germline): MNHGY, SVAAGI. V was trimmed by 0 bases and J by 0 bases, leaving 6 bases between them. The CDR3 is 14 amino acids. The CDR3 nucleotides read TGTGCCAGCAGTTATTCTGCGTTCTCCTACGAGCAGTACTTC. Translating gives CASSYSAFSYEQYF.

The chain links TRBV11-2 to TRBJ1-3; 11 nucleotides line up with TRBD1. Per germline, CDR1 SGHAT and CDR2 FQNNGV. V trimming: 4 bases; J trimming: 4 bases; junction bases outside the gene matches: 6. There are 16 residues in the CDR3. The CDR3 loop is CASSSGQGAYGNTIYF. The CDR3 region has the DNA TGTGCCAGCAGCTCAGGACAGGGGGCATACGGAAACACCATATATTTT.

The chain carries TRBV4-3 and TRBJ2-1; tentatively, D is TRBD2 (6 bases). The V and J ends lost 3 bases and 0 bases respectively, with 15 bases between them. Germline V gene data show CDR1 as LGHNA and CDR2 as YSLEER. The CDR3 has 17 residues. CDR3 sequence (DNA): TGCGCCAGCAGCCATAGGGACTTCTGGAGCTCCTACAATGAGCAGTTCTTC. It specifies CASSHRDFWSSYNEQFF.

The genes are TRBV7-2 and TRBJ1-5; 7 nucleotides align to TRBD1. The CDR3 runs to 14 residues. The germline gives CDR1 SGHTA, CDR2 FQGNSA. V was pared by 6 bases and J by 2 bases, with 4 bases of the junction left unmatched. CDR3 region: CASSSDRGNQPQHF. DNA of the CDR3: TGTGCCAGCAGTTCTGACAGGGGCAATCAGCCCCAGCATTTT.

This chain joins TRBV28 and TRBJ1-3, with unresolved D. There are 15 residues in the CDR3. Trimming removed 2 bases from V and 0 bases from J, with 8 bases in between. CDR1 is MDHEN, CDR2 SYDVKM, per germline. The CDR3 DNA reads TGTGCCAGCAGTTTAGGTCGGTTCTCTGGAAACACCATATATTTT. Protein product: CASSLGRFSGNTIYF.

Here the CDR3 DNA reads TGTGCCAGTAGTACGCTAGACAGAGCCACTAACTATGGCTACACCTTC. Translated, it gives CASSTLDRATNYGYTF. The rearrangement links TRBV19 to TRBJ1-2, with TRBD1 as a possible D gene (5 bases). Trimming left V 4 bases short and J 0 bases short, with 15 bases between. Germline CDR1 and CDR2: LNHDA and SQIVND (reference sequence). This CDR3 has 16 amino acids.

This clone was seen a few times. This chain joins TRBV5-1 and TRBJ1-2; TRBD1 agrees at 10 bases. V lost 4 bases and J lost 6; bases outside the gene matches: 6. The CDR3 spans 14 residues. The germline V gene encodes CDR1 SGHRS and CDR2 YFSETQ. The CDR3: CASSARTGGDGYTF. DNA of the CDR3: TGCGCCAGCAGCGCCCGGACAGGGGGGGATGGCTACACCTTC.

The chain joins TRBV6-1 to TRBJ1-6; TRBD1 agrees at 10 bases. CDR3 length: 15 amino acids. The V gene end was trimmed by 5 bases and the J gene end by 7 bases; junction bases not matched to a gene: 5. Germline V gene data show CDR1 as MNHNS and CDR2 as SASEGT. The CDR3 here is CASSLRQGANSPLHF. DNA of the CDR3: TGTGCCAGCAGTCTTCGACAGGGGGCAAATTCACCCCTCCACTTT.

This chain joins TRBV18 and TRBJ2-7; 14 nucleotides agree with TRBD2. Germline CDR1 and CDR2: KGHSH and LQKENI. There are 15 residues in the CDR3. Trimming at V came to 4 bases and at J to 6 bases, leaving 5 bases not matched to a gene. CDR3 amino acids: CASSQGLAGESEQYV. CDR3 DNA sequence: TGTGCCAGCTCACAGGGACTAGCGGGGGAAAGCGAGCAGTACGTC.

The chain joins TRBV7-9 to TRBJ1-1; TRBD1 matches at 10 bases. Trimming took 5 bases from V and 12 from J; bases not matched to a gene: 9. This CDR3 region has 13 residues. Germline CDR1 reads SEHNR; CDR2 reads FQNEAQ (reference sequence). In DNA form, the CDR3 reads TGTGCCAGCAGCCCTAGCGGGGACAGGGGATCTTTCTTT. Its protein is CASSPSGDRGSFF.

This clone was counted a single time. This chain joins TRBV7-2 and TRBJ2-5; either TRBD1 or TRBD2 may supply D (6 bases each). V was trimmed by 1 base and J by 1 base, leaving 7 bases between them. CDR3 length: 14 residues. Per germline, CDR1 SGHTA and CDR2 FQGNSA. CDR3 coding DNA: TGTGCCAGCAGCTTAGGGGGGGCCCAAGAGACCCAGTACTTC. The encoded protein is CASSLGGAQETQYF.

The chain joins TRBV28 to TRBJ1-5; 7 positions agree with TRBD1. Losses at the gene ends were 4 bases for V and 9 bases for J; bases not matched to a gene: 9. Germline CDR1 is MDHEN and CDR2 is SYDVKM. The CDR3 covers 14 residues. CDR3 protein: CASSSGQVKLPQHF. Written as DNA, the CDR3 is TGTGCCAGCAGTTCCGGACAGGTCAAGCTGCCCCAGCATTTT.

This chain links TRBV18 with TRBJ2-1, with a weak D call TRBD1 (5 bases). Per germline, CDR1 KGHSH and CDR2 LQKENI. The CDR3 has 17 residues. The V gene lost 0 bases and the J gene lost 3 bases, with 15 bases spanning the gap. CDR3 sequence reads: CASSPPRSTVSYNEQFF. The DNA for the CDR3 is TGTGCCAGCTCACCACCGAGGTCGACAGTCAGCTACAATGAGCAGTTCTTC. The variable domain in full, completed from reference TRBV18 and TRBJ2-1, reads NAGVMQNPRHLVRRRGQEARLRCSPMKGHSHVYWYRQLPEEGLKFMVYLQKENIIDESGMPKERFSAEFPKEGPSILRIQQVVRGDSAAYFCASSPPRSTVSYNEQFFGPGTRLTVL.

This clone was picked up one time. The chain joins TRBV6-5 to TRBJ2-5, with D perhaps TRBD1 or TRBD2 (7 bases each). Trimming stripped 11 bases from V and 5 bases from J, with 24 bases between. Germline V gives CDR1 MNHEY, CDR2 SVGAGI. There are 15 residues in the CDR3. Written as DNA, the CDR3 is TGTGCCTCGTCCCCCAGGGGGGGAACCGGGGAGACCCAGTACTTC. It specifies CASSPRGGTGETQYF.

The chain carries TRBV7-9 and TRBJ2-7; TRBD1 matches at 8 bases. CDR1 and CDR2 (germline): SEHNR, FQNEAQ (reference sequence). After removal of 8 bases from V and 2 bases from J, the junction contained 2 bases not matched to a gene. The CDR3 runs 12 residues. CDR3 bases: TGTGCCAGCCAGGGGGCTACCTACGAGCAGTACTTC. It yields the protein CASQGATYEQYF.

This chain uses TRBV18 with TRBJ1-5; D may be TRBD1 (5 bases). This CDR3 region has 14 residues. CDR1 and CDR2 from the germline V gene are KGHSH and LQKENI. Trimming stripped 3 bases from V and 7 bases from J, with 13 bases between. In DNA, the CDR3 is TGTGCCAGCTCACCGTCGGGGCAATACCAGCCCCAGCATTTT. This sequence encodes CASSPSGQYQPQHF.

The rearrangement links TRBV28 to TRBJ2-1; D tentatively fits TRBD1 or TRBD2 (5 bases each). The germline V gene has CDR1 MDHEN and CDR2 SYDVKM. Trimming left V 6 bases short and J 10 bases short, with 25 bases between. The CDR3 sequence is 16 residues long. CDR3 sequence: CASSRDRVGGGFEQFF. For the CDR3, the DNA is TGTGCCAGCAGCCGGGACCGGGTTGGTGGTGGATTCGAGCAGTTCTTC.

This clone was seen a few times. The rearrangement uses TRBV5-1 and TRBJ1-5; tentatively, D is TRBD1 (6 bases). The germline V and J ends were trimmed by 8 bases and 0 bases, with 21 bases remaining between them. CDR1 and CDR2 from the germline V gene are SGHRS and YFSETQ. This CDR3 is 17 amino acids long. The CDR3 protein is CASRDGDTRHSNQPQHF. The CDR3 region has the DNA TGCGCCAGTAGAGACGGGGACACCCGTCATAGCAATCAGCCCCAGCATTTT. The full variable domain, with the rest looked up from reference TRBV5-1 and TRBJ1-5, is KAGVTQTPRYLIKTRGQQVTLSCSPISGHRSVSWYQQTPGQGLQFLFEYFSETQRNKGNFPGRFSGRQFSNSRSEMNVSTLELGDSALYLCASRDGDTRHSNQPQHFGDGTRLSIL.

The V call is TRBV7-9, the J call TRBJ1-4, with D hard to call. Germline V lookup: CDR1 SEHNR, CDR2 FQNEAQ (reference sequence). V was cut by 2 bases and J by 7 bases, with 20 bases left in between. The CDR3 length is 17 residues. CDR3 in DNA: TGTGCCAGCAGCTTAAGGTTCGGTGGCGCAGGTAGTGAAAAACTGTTTTTT. The encoded protein is CASSLRFGGAGSEKLFF.

This rearrangement joins TRBV18 to TRBJ1-1; D is perhaps TRBD1 (6 bases). Looked up from germline, CDR1 is KGHSH and CDR2 is LQKENI. The CDR3 runs to 16 residues. V was shortened by 3 bases and J by 0 bases, with 14 bases between the two germline ends. The CDR3 sequence is CASSPRGDTMNTEAFF. CDR3 coding DNA: TGTGCCAGCTCACCTAGAGGGGACACCATGAACACTGAAGCTTTCTTT. The full variable domain, with the rest looked up from reference TRBV18 and TRBJ1-1, is NAGVMQNPRHLVRRRGQEARLRCSPMKGHSHVYWYRQLPEEGLKFMVYLQKENIIDESGMPKERFSAEFPKEGPSILRIQQVVRGDSAAYFCASSPRGDTMNTEAFFGQGTRLTVV.

This rearrangement joins TRBV18 to TRBJ2-5; TRBD1 matches at 9 bases. The end of the DNA aligns better with TRBJ2-7, so the J call may be wrong. The CDR3 is made up of 13 amino acids. From germline, CDR1 is KGHSH and CDR2 LQKENI. The CDR3 nucleotides are TGTGCCAGCTCACCAACACAGGGGGCCGAGCAGTACTTC. Amino acids: CASSPTQGAEQYF.

This clone was counted a single time. V and J are TRBV15 and TRBJ1-4; D is undetermined. The germline gives CDR1 LNHNV, CDR2 YYDKDF (reference sequence). Trimming left V 5 bases short and J 0 bases short, with 10 bases between. The CDR3 is 15 amino acids. For the CDR3, the DNA is TGTGCCACCAGCGTCGGGCTGACAACTAATGAAAAACTGTTTTTT. This sequence encodes CATSVGLTTNEKLFF.

The chain has TRBV7-9 and TRBJ1-2, with 7 bases lining up with TRBD1. The V gene's germline CDR1 is SEHNR and CDR2 FQNEAQ (reference sequence). The CDR3 extends over 14 amino acids. V dropped 6 bases and J dropped 1; count of bases not matched to a gene: 5. In DNA, the CDR3 is TGTGCCAGCAGGGGGACAGAAAGTAACTATGGCTACACCTTC. Translation: CASRGTESNYGYTF.

The V gene is TRBV9, the J gene TRBJ1-6, with 9 bases matching TRBD1. This CDR3 comprises 17 residues. Unmatched junction bases numbered 4, after V lost 0 bases and J lost 3 bases. Germline lookup yields CDR1 SGDLS and CDR2 YYNGEE. The CDR3 nucleotides are TGTGCCAGCAGCGTAGGCGGGACAGGGAACTATAATTCACCCCTCCACTTT. Its protein product is CASSVGGTGNYNSPLHF.

The rearrangement links TRBV5-6 to TRBJ2-7, with TRBD1 as a possible D gene (6 bases). The CDR3 sequence is 13 residues long. The ends were cut back, 2 bases at V and 7 bases at J, with 13 bases in the middle. CDR1 and CDR2 (germline): SGHDT, YYEEEE. Here the CDR3 DNA reads TGTGCCAGCAGCTTAGGCACAGGGCAAGAGCAGTACGTC. Translation gives CASSLGTGQEQYV.

This clone was counted between two and nine times. The chain is built from TRBV12-5 and TRBJ2-2, with 7 bases that match TRBD1. The CDR3 loop spans 17 amino acids. J was trimmed by 1 base and V by 6 bases; bases with no gene match: 11. From germline, CDR1 is LGHNT and CDR2 FRNRAP. The CDR3 protein is CASGSQGPLLNTGELFF. DNA for the CDR3: TGTGCTAGTGGGTCACAGGGGCCGCTGTTGAACACCGGGGAGCTGTTTTTT.

The genes are TRBV5-6 and TRBJ2-3; D is possibly TRBD1 (6 bases). The length of the CDR3 is 15 residues. V was trimmed by 0 bases and J by 0 bases, leaving 8 bases between them. Germline V gene lookup returns CDR1 SGHDT and CDR2 YYEEEE. Here the CDR3 reads CASSLVQGSTDTQYF. The DNA of the CDR3 is TGTGCCAGCAGCTTGGTGCAGGGGAGCACAGATACGCAGTATTTT.

The chain joins TRBV6-6 to TRBJ2-5; D is unresolved. This CDR3 has 13 residues. Trimming removed 8 bases from V and 3 bases from J, with 13 bases in between. The germline V gene has CDR1 MNHNY and CDR2 SVGAGI (reference sequence). This CDR3 reads CASGGPIEETQYF. The CDR3 bases are TGTGCCAGCGGCGGTCCTATCGAAGAGACCCAGTACTTC.

This chain uses TRBV7-2 with TRBJ1-1; unclear D gene. The germline CDR1 and CDR2 sequences are SGHTA and FQGNSA. V was shortened by 5 bases and J by 8 bases, with 18 bases between the two germline ends. This CDR3 contains 14 residues. The CDR3 DNA sequence: TGTGCCAGCAGCCAAAATTGGCAGGCCACCGAAGCTTTCTTT. Encoded protein: CASSQNWQATEAFF.

This clone came up once. The chain is built from TRBV7-9 and TRBJ1-1; no clear D. The CDR3 totals 17 residues. V was trimmed by 4 bases and J by 4 bases, leaving 22 bases between them. Germline CDR1 SEHNR, CDR2 FQNEAQ (reference sequence). The CDR3 loop is CASSSSAPIYVGTEAFF. CDR3 DNA: TGTGCCAGCAGCTCCAGCGCCCCAATTTATGTGGGCACTGAAGCTTTCTTT.